The T cell receptor (beta chain) under discussion was sequenced for a study of blood T cell repertoires in COVID-19. Turning to the study itself: Whether acute or convalescent, the COVID-19 samples came from the United States, Italy and Spain. Sources were T cells, B-cell-depleted T cells, or PBMCs; the material itself was cDNA or gDNA.

The repertoire was sequenced with immunoSEQ multiplex PCR; TCRdb's copy has only in-frame clones and lacks some. The table shows more than 150,000 clones, with roughly 81% occurring only once. Patients in Seattle were enrolled during active infection, then followed longitudinally. Unmatched junction bases numbered 7, after V lost 4 bases and J lost 6 bases. This CDR3 comprises 15 residues. Germline V gene lookup returns CDR1 LGHNA and CDR2 YNFKEQ. The genes are TRBV4-2 and TRBJ1-5; 9 bases agree with TRBD1. Sequencing used peripheral blood. This sequence originates from a woman of 80 years or more with COVID-19, enrolled during active disease. CDR3 region: CASSPQGAEGQPQHF. The CDR3 DNA sequence: TGTGCCAGCAGCCCACAGGGGGCTGAAGGTCAGCCCCAGCATTTT.